The T cell receptor (beta chain) under discussion was sequenced for a study of early T cells in non-severe SARS-CoV-2 infection. Trimming shortened V by 6 bases and J by 0 bases, and 18 bases separated the two germline ends. Germline V lookup: CDR1 MNHEY, CDR2 SMNVEV (reference sequence). This CDR3 has 18 residues. Attachment of unique molecular identifiers to individual cDNA molecules was performed. TCRdb re-called the 5' RACE reads through MiXCR, storing one row per CDR3 protein. Of about 59,000 distinct CDR3 sequences listed, around 13% were seen once; the top ten hold roughly 10%. A few counts support this clonotype. Its antigen is still unknown. Findings and limits, study-wide: Clonotype matching in VDJdb favored anti-spike CD8 responses and did not capture private and CD4 specificities.

Specimen: whole blood, collected at baseline. The chain links TRBV27 to TRBJ1-6; a possible D gene is TRBD1 (5 bases). The receptor was isolated from an adult who was a healthcare worker with PCR-confirmed SARS-CoV-2 infection or an uninfected control (not recorded which). CDR3 sequence reads: CASSLWGDRSSYNSPLHF. CDR3 in DNA: TGTGCCAGCAGCCTATGGGGGGACCGGAGCTCCTATAATTCACCCCTCCACTTT.